This T cell receptor (beta chain) appears in the sequencing data of a study of CD8 T cells in Susac syndrome. Study context: Clinically active disease was present in more than five of the sequenced Susac syndrome patients. About 8 of these patients were in remission. Blood was drawn from Susac syndrome patients while they were therapy-naive, on corticosteroids, or on intravenous immunoglobulin alone.

Looked up from germline, CDR1 is MDHEN and CDR2 is SYDVKM. J gave up 3 bases and V 2 bases, and 3 bases lay outside the gene matches. This CDR3 is built from 15 residues. Random hexamers were used to reverse transcribe the RNA input (about 0.45 to 1 ug). TCRdb redid the calling of the immunoSEQ multiplex PCR reads with MiXCR, one entry per CDR3 protein. This sample has around 71,000 distinct CDR3 sequences, with about 92% found just once. The source of this sequence is a human donor with Susac syndrome. Sequenced material: CD4+ T cells from PBMCs. The V gene is TRBV28, the J gene TRBJ2-1, with 8 bases aligning to TRBD1. Here the CDR3 DNA reads TGTGCCAGCAGTTTACCAGGGGGCATCTACAATGAGCAGTTCTTC. As protein: CASSLPGGIYNEQFF.